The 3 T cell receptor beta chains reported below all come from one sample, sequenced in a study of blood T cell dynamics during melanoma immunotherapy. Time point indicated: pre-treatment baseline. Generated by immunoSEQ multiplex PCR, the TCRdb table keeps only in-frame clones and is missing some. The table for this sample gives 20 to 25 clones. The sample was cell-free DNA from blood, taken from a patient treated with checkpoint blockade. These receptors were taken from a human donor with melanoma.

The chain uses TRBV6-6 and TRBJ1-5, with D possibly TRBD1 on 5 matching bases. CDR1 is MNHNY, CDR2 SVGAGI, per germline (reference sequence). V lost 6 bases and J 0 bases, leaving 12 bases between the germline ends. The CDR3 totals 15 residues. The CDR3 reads CASRSDSHSNQPQHF. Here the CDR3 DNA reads TGTGCCAGCAGATCCGACAGCCATAGCAATCAGCCCCAGCATTTT.

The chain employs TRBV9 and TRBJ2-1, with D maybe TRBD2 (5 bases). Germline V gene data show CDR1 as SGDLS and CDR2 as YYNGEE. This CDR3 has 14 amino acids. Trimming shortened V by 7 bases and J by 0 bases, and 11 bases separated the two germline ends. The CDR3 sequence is CASGGRHSYNEQFF. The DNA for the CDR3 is TGTGCCAGCGGCGGGCGGCACTCCTACAATGAGCAGTTCTTC.

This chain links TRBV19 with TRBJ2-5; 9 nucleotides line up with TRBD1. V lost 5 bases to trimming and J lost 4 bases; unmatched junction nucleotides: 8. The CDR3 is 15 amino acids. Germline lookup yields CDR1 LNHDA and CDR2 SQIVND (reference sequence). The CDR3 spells CASSALGQGPETQYF. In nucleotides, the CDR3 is TGTGCCAGTAGTGCCTTGGGACAGGGCCCAGAGACCCAGTACTTC. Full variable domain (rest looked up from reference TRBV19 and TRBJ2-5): DGGITQSPKYLFRKEGQNVTLSCEQNLNHDAMYWYRQDPGQGLRLIYYSQIVNDFQKGDIAEGYSVSREKKESFPLTVTSAQKNPTAFYLCASSALGQGPETQYFGPGTRLLVL.